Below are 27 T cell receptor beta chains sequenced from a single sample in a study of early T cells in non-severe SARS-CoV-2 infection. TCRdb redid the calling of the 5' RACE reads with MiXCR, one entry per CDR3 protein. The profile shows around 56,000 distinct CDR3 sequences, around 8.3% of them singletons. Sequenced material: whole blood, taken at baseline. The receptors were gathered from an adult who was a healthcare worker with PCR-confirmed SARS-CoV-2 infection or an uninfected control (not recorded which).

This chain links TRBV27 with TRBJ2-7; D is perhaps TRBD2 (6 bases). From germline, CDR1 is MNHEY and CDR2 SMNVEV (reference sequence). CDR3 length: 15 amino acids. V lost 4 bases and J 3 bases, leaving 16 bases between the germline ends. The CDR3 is CASSSTSGGVYEQYF. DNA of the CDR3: TGTGCCAGCAGTTCTACCTCCGGGGGAGTCTACGAGCAGTACTTC.

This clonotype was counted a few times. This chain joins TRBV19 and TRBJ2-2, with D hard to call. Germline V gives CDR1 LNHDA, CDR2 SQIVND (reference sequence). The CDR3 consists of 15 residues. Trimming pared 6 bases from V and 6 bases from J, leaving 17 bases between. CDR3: CASRPRAAPPGELFF. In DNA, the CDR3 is TGTGCCAGTAGGCCCCGGGCTGCACCACCCGGGGAGCTGTTTTTT. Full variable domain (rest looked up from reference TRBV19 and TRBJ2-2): DGGITQSPKYLFRKEGQNVTLSCEQNLNHDAMYWYRQDPGQGLRLIYYSQIVNDFQKGDIAEGYSVSREKKESFPLTVTSAQKNPTAFYLCASRPRAAPPGELFFGEGSRLTVL.

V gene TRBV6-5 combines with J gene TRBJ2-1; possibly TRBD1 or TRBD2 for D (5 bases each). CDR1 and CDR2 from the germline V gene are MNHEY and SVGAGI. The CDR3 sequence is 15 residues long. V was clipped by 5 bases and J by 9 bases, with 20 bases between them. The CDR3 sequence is CASSPTGTEGSEQFF. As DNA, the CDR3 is TGTGCCAGCAGTCCTACCGGGACCGAGGGGTCTGAGCAGTTCTTC.

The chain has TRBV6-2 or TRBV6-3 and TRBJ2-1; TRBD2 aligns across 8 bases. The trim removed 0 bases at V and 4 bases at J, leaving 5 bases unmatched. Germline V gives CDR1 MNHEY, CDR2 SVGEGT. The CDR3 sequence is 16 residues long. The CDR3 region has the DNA TGTGCCAGCAGTTACTCGTTGCTAGCGGGTTACAATGAGCAGTTCTTC. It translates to CASSYSLLAGYNEQFF.

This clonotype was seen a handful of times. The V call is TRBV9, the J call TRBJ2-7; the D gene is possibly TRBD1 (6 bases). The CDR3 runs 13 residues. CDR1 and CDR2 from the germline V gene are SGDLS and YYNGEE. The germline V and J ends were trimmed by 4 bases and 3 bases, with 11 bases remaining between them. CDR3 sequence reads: CASSQDSSYEQYF. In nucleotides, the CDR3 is TGTGCCAGCAGCCAGGACAGCAGCTACGAGCAGTACTTC.

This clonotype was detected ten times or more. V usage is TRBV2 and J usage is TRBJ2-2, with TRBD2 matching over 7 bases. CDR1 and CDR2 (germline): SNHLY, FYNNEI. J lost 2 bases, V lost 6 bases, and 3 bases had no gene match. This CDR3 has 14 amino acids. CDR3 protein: CASSQRENTGELFF. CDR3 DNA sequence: TGTGCCAGCAGCCAGCGGGAAAACACCGGGGAGCTGTTTTTT. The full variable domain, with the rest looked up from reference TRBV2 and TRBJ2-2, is EPEVTQTPSHQVTQMGQEVILRCVPISNHLYFYWYRQILGQKVEFLVSFYNNEISEKSEIFDDQFSVERPDGSNFTLKIRSTKLEDSAMYFCASSQRENTGELFFGEGSRLTVL.

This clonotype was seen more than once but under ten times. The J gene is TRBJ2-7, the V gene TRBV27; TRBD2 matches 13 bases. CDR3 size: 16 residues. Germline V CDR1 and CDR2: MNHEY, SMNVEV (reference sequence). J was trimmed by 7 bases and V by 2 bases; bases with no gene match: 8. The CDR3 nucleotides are TGTGCCAGCAGTTTAAAAGGACTAGCGGGAGCCAGGGAGCAGTACTTC. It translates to CASSLKGLAGAREQYF.

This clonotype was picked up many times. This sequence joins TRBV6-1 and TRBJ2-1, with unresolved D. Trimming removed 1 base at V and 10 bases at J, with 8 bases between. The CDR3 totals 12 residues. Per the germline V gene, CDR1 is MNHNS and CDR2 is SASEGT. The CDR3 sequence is CASSEVKREQFF. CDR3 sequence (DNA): TGTGCCAGCAGTGAAGTGAAGCGAGAGCAGTTCTTC.

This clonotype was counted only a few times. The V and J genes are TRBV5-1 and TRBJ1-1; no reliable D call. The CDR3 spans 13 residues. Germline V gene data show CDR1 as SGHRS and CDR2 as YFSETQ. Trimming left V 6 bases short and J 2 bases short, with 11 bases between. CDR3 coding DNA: TGCGCCAGCAATTTTGGAGCCAACACTGAAGCTTTCTTT. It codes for CASNFGANTEAFF.

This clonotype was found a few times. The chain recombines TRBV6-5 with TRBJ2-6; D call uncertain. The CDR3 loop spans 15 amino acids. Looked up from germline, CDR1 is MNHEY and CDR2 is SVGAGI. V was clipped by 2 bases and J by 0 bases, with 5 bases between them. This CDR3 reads CASSYEISGANVLTF. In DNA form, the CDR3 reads TGTGCCAGCAGTTACGAAATCTCTGGGGCCAACGTCCTGACTTTC.

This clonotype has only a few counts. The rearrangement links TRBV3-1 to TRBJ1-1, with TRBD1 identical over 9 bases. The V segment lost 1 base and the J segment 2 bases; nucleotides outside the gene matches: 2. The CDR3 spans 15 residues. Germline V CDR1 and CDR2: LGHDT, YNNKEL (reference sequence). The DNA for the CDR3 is TGTGCCAGCAGCCAAGTCACAGGGGGCAACACTGAAGCTTTCTTT. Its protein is CASSQVTGGNTEAFF.

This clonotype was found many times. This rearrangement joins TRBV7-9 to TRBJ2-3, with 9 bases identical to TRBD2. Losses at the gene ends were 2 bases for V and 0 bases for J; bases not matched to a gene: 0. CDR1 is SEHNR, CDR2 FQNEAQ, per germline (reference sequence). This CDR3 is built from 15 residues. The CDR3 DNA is TGTGCCAGCAGCTTACTAGCGGGAAGCACAGATACGCAGTATTTT. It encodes CASSLLAGSTDTQYF.

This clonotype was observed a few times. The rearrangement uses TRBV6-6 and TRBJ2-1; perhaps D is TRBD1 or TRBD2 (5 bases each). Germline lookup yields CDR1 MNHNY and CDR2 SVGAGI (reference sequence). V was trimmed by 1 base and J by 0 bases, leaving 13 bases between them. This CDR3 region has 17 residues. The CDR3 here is CASSYYADTSSYNEQFF. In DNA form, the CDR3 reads TGTGCCAGCAGTTACTACGCGGACACTAGCTCCTACAATGAGCAGTTCTTC.

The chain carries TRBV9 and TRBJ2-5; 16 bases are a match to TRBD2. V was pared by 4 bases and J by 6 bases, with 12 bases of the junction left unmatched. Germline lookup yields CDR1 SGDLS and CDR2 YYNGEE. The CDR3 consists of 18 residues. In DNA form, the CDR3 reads TGTGCCAGCAGCTCGGGACTAGCGGGAGGGCCCACTCAAAAGACCCAGTACTTC. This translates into CASSSGLAGGPTQKTQYF.

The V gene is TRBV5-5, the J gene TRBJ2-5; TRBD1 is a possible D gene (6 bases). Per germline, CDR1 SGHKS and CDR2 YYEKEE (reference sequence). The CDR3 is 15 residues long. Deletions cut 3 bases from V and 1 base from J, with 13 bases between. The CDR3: CASSSLTGFQETQYF. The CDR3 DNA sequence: TGTGCCAGCAGCTCCCTTACAGGGTTCCAAGAGACCCAGTACTTC.

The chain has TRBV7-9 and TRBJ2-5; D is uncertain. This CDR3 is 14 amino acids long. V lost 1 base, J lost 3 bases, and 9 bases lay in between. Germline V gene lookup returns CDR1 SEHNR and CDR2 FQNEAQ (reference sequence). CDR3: CASSLGAVEETQYF. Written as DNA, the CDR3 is TGTGCCAGCAGCTTAGGGGCCGTAGAAGAGACCCAGTACTTC. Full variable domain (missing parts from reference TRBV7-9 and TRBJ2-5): DTGVSQNPRHKITKRGQNVTFRCDPISEHNRLYWYRQTLGQGPEFLTYFQNEAQLEKSRLLSDRFSAERPKGSFSTLEIQRTEQGDSAMYLCASSLGAVEETQYFGPGTRLLVL.

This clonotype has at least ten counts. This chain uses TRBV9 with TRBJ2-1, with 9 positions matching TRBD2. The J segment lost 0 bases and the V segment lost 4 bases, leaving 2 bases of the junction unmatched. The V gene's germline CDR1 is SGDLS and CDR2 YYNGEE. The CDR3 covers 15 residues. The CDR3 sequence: CASSPGLASYNEQFF. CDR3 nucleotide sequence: TGTGCCAGCAGCCCGGGACTAGCCTCCTACAATGAGCAGTTCTTC.

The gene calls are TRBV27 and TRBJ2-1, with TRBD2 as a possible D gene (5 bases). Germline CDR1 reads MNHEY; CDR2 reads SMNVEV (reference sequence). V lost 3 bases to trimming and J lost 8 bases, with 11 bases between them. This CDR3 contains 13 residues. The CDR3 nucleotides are TGTGCCAGCAGTTTTTACGGGGTGGATGAGCAGTTCTTC. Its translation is CASSFYGVDEQFF.

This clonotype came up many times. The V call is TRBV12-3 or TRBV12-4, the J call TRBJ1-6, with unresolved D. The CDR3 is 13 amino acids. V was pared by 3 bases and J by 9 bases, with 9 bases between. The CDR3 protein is CASSFGFVSPLHF. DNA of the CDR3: TGTGCCAGCAGTTTTGGTTTTGTTTCACCCCTCCACTTT.

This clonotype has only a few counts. This CDR3 reads CASSQAGGTRTYEQYF. The CDR3 bases are TGTGCCAGCAGTCAAGCAGGGGGCACACGGACCTACGAGCAGTACTTC. The chain is built from TRBV7-3 and TRBJ2-7, with 8 bases identical to TRBD1. V lost 6 bases, J lost 2 bases, and 12 bases stayed unmatched. The germline V gene encodes CDR1 SGHTA and CDR2 FQGTGA. The CDR3 is 16 residues long.

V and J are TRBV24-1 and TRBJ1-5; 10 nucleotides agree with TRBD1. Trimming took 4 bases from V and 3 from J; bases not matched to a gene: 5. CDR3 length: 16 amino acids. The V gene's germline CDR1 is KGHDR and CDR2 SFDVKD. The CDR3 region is CATSETGTGVNQPQHF. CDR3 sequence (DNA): TGTGCCACCAGTGAGACCGGGACAGGGGTCAATCAGCCCCAGCATTTT.

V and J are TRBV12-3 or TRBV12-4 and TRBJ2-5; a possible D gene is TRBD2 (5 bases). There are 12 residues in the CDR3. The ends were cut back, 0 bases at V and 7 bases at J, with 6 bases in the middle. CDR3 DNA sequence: TGTGCCAGCAGTTTAGCCGGAGGGACCCAGTACTTC. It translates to CASSLAGGTQYF.

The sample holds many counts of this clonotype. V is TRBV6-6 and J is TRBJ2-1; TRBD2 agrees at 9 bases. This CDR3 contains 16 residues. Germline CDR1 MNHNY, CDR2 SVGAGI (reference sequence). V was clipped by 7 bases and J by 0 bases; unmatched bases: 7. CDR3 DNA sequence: TGTGCCAGCATGCGCGGGAGGGCCCTCTCCTACAATGAGCAGTTCTTC. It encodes CASMRGRALSYNEQFF.

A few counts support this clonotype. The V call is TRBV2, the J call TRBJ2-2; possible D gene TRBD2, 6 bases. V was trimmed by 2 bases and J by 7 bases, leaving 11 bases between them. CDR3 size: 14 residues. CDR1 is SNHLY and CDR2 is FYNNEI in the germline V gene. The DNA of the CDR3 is TGTGCCAGCAGTGAAAGTAGGGGAGGCGGGGAGCTGTTTTTT. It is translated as CASSESRGGGELFF.

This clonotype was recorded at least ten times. The CDR3 sequence: CASSPKRDGSYEQYF. The CDR3 DNA follows: TGTGCCAGCAGTCCCAAACGGGACGGCTCCTACGAGCAGTACTTC. V and J are TRBV7-9 and TRBJ2-7; D is tentatively TRBD1 or TRBD2 (5 bases each). The V end lost 6 bases, the J end lost 0 bases, and 15 bases lay between the germline ends. CDR1 and CDR2 (germline): SEHNR, FQNEAQ (reference sequence). This CDR3 spans 15 amino acids.

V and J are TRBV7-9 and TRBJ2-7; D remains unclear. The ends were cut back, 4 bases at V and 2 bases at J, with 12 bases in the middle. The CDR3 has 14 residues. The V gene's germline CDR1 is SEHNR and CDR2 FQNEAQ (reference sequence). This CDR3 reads CASSSQSKTYEQYF. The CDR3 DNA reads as TGTGCCAGCAGCTCACAGAGTAAAACCTACGAGCAGTACTTC.

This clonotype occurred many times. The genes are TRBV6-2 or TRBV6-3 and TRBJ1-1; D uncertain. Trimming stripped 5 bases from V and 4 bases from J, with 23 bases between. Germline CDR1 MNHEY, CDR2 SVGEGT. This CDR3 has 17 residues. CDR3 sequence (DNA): TGTGCCAGCAGTGCCGCGTCGACCACTCAAGAGGGCACTGAAGCTTTCTTT. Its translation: CASSAASTTQEGTEAFF.